Sequencing of this T cell receptor (beta chain) was carried out in a study of vaccination and CD4 T cells after COVID-19. For the study at large: As their vaccination, participants received two doses of either BNT162b2 or mRNA-1273 vaccine. The post-vaccine samples came a median 72 days after dose two (range 14 to 241).

Remarks on this clonotype: The antigen is undetermined.

The treatment here: roughly 11-day PBMC culture with coronavirus spike peptide pools or control peptides (ViraFEST assay). Sequencing of the DNA from cultured CD4+ T cells was carried out with the Oncomine TCR Beta short-read assay. One entry per CDR3 protein results from TCRdb running MiXCR on the PCR reads. This sample has several thousand distinct CDR3 sequences, with under 80% found just once. Germline V gene lookup returns CDR1 SNHLY and CDR2 FYNNEI. V lost 5 bases, J lost 5 bases, and 4 bases stayed unmatched. This CDR3 has 13 amino acids. The V gene is TRBV2, the J gene TRBJ1-2; 8 nucleotides align to TRBD1. This receptor was taken from a human donor who had recovered from COVID-19. Specimen: CD4+ T cells from blood, cultured in vitro. The CDR3 here is CASSPTGEYGYTF. CDR3 in DNA: TGTGCCAGCAGTCCGACAGGGGAATATGGCTACACCTTC.